This entry is about one TCR beta chain. What it binds is not known. Repertoires were generated with immunoSEQ multiplex PCR, while TCRdb's copy carries only in-frame clones and drops some. In the table there are some 140,000 clones, roughly 90% of which are singletons. The sample originates from a study of T cell responses to AZD1222 COVID-19 vaccine. The study, taken as a whole, reports: With two AZD1222 doses given, Spike-specific TCR breadth and depth both rose. Sampling captured repertoires only after the peak T cell response. Vaccine-associated CD4 TCRs ranged over spike, dominating at 160-218 and 743-854.

The CDR3 is 15 residues long. After removal of 6 bases from V and 5 bases from J, the junction contained 5 bases not matched to a gene. Per germline, CDR1 SGHNT and CDR2 YENEEA. The source is an adult in good health. The chain couples TRBV11-3 to TRBJ2-2, with TRBD1 matching over 11 bases. The input for sequencing was peripheral blood, taken on day 0 of AZD1222 vaccination. The CDR3 spells CASSWTGGRTGELFF. DNA for the CDR3: TGTGCCAGCAGTTGGACAGGGGGCAGGACCGGGGAGCTGTTTTTT.